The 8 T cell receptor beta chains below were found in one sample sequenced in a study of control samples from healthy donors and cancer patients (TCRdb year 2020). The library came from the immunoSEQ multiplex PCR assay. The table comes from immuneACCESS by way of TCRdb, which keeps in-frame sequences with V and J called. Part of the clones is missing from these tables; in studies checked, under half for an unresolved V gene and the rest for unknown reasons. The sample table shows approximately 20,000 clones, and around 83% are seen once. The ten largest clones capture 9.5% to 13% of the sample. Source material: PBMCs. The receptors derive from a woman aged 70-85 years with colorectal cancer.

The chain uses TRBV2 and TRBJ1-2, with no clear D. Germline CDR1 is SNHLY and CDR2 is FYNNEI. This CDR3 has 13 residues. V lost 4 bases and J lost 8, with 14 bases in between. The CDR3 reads CASSGRGPAGYTF. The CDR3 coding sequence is TGTGCCAGCAGTGGACGCGGGCCGGCGGGCTACACCTTC.

The CDR3 region is CSVVSQSSGANVLTF. The CDR3 coding sequence is TGCAGCGTGGTCAGTCAGAGCTCTGGGGCCAACGTCCTGACTTTC. This chain links TRBV29-1 with TRBJ2-6; D not certain. With 6 bases removed from V and 0 bases from J, the gap between germline ends came to 12 bases. There are 15 residues in the CDR3. Looked up from germline, CDR1 is SQVTM and CDR2 is ANQGSEA. Based on the CDR3 plus reference TRBV29-1 and TRBJ2-6, the full variable domain is SAVISQKPSRDICQRGTSLTIQCQVDSQVTMMFWYRQQPGQSLTLIATANQGSEATYESGFVIDKFPISRPNLTFSTLTVSNMSPEDSSIYLCSVVSQSSGANVLTFGAGSRLTVL.

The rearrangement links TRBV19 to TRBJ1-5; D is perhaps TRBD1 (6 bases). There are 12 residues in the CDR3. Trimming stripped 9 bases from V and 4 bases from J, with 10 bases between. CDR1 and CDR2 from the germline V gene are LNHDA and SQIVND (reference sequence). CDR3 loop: CASQGPNQPQHF. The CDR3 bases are TGTGCCAGCCAGGGGCCAAATCAGCCCCAGCATTTT.

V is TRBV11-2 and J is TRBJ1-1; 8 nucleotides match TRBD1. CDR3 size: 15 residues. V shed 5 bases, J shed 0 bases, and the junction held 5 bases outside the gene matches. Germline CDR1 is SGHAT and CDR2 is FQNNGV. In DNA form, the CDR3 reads TGTGCCAGCAGCGCCCCGACAGGGGTGAACACTGAAGCTTTCTTT. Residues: CASSAPTGVNTEAFF.

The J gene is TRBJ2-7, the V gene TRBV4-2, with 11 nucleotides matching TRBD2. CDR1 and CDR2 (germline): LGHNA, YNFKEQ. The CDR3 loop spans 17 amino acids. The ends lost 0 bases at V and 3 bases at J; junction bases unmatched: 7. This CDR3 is CASSQEGLAGGDYEQYF. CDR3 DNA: TGTGCCAGCAGCCAAGAGGGGCTAGCGGGGGGCGACTACGAGCAGTACTTC.

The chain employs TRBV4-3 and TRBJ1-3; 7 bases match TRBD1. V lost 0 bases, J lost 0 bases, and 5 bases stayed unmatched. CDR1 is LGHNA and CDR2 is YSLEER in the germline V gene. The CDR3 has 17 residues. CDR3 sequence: CASSQDQGGTSGNTIYF. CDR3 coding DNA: TGCGCCAGCAGCCAAGATCAGGGGGGAACCTCTGGAAACACCATATATTTT.

The CDR3 region is CASSLELAYEQYF. CDR3 DNA: TGTGCCAGCAGTTTAGAGTTGGCCTACGAGCAGTACTTC. The chain carries TRBV12-3 or TRBV12-4 and TRBJ2-7; D unresolved. V lost 1 base to trimming and J lost 2 bases, with 6 bases between them. This CDR3 is 13 amino acids long.

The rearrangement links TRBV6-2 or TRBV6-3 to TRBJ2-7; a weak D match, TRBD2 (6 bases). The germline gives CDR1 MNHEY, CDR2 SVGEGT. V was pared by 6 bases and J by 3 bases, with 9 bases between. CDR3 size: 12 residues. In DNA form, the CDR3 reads TGTGCCAGCAGCTGGGGGGACTACGAGCAGTACTTC. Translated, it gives CASSWGDYEQYF.